Below are 22 T cell receptor beta chains sequenced from a single sample in a study of blood T cell repertoires in COVID-19 (dated by TCRdb to the early 2020s). The library was produced with the immunoSEQ multiplex PCR assay. Drawn from immuneACCESS, this table holds only the in-frame rearrangements with V and J called that TCRdb kept. Clones are partly lost; checked studies trace under half to an unresolved V gene and leave the rest unexplained. A total of over 85,000 clones appear in this sample, 85% of them only once. The leading ten clones occupy over 35% of the sample. The sequenced sample was peripheral blood. Receptors originate from a man aged 80 or over with acute or convalescent COVID-19.

The V call is TRBV6-1, the J call TRBJ1-1; 9 nucleotides align to TRBD1. V trimming: 3 bases; J trimming: 1 base; junction bases outside the gene matches: 3. The CDR3 consists of 15 residues. Per germline, CDR1 MNHNS and CDR2 SASEGT. The CDR3: CASSDMGQGNTEAFF. CDR3 nucleotides: TGTGCCAGCAGTGACATGGGACAGGGGAACACTGAAGCTTTCTTT.

The V gene is TRBV11-1, the J gene TRBJ2-7, with D perhaps matching TRBD2 (5 bases). Trimming stripped 3 bases from V and 4 bases from J, with 7 bases between. The CDR3 loop spans 12 amino acids. Germline CDR1 reads SGHAT; CDR2 reads FQDESV (reference sequence). CDR3 in amino acids: CASSFSGYEQYF. The CDR3 nucleotides read TGTGCCAGCAGCTTCTCGGGGTACGAGCAGTACTTC.

The CDR3 is CASSENSQHTEAFF. The CDR3 nucleotides read TGTGCCAGCAGTGAAAACAGTCAACACACTGAAGCTTTCTTT. The chain employs TRBV6-1 and TRBJ1-1; D is unresolved. Trimming left V 2 bases short and J 3 bases short, with 10 bases between. Germline CDR1 is MNHNS and CDR2 is SASEGT. The CDR3 runs to 14 residues.

The rearrangement joins TRBV5-6 to TRBJ1-4; D unresolved. The CDR3 extends over 12 amino acids. Deletions cut 2 bases from V and 4 bases from J, with 3 bases between. Germline V lookup: CDR1 SGHDT, CDR2 YYEEEE. Written as DNA, the CDR3 is TGTGCCAGCAGCTTTTATAATGAAAAACTGTTTTTT. Encoded protein: CASSFYNEKLFF.

The chain joins TRBV28 to TRBJ2-1, with D perhaps matching TRBD2 (6 bases). Trimming pared 6 bases from V and 0 bases from J, leaving 9 bases between. The CDR3 covers 14 residues. Germline CDR1 and CDR2: MDHEN and SYDVKM. CDR3 coding DNA: TGTGCCAGCAGGAAGACTAGCTCCTACAATGAGCAGTTCTTC. It yields the protein CASRKTSSYNEQFF.

The J gene is TRBJ1-2, the V gene TRBV7-9; the match to TRBD1 covers 7 bases. The germline V gene has CDR1 SEHNR and CDR2 FQNEAQ (reference sequence). The CDR3 spans 14 residues. The V and J ends lost 5 bases and 3 bases, in that order; junction bases with no gene match: 6. The CDR3 protein is CASSARQGDYGYTF. As DNA, the CDR3 is TGTGCCAGCAGCGCCAGGCAGGGGGACTATGGCTACACCTTC. Variable domain in full (rest from reference TRBV7-9 and TRBJ1-2): DTGVSQNPRHKITKRGQNVTFRCDPISEHNRLYWYRQTLGQGPEFLTYFQNEAQLEKSRLLSDRFSAERPKGSFSTLEIQRTEQGDSAMYLCASSARQGDYGYTFGSGTRLTVV.

The chain links TRBV3-1 (or the pseudogene TRBV3-2) to TRBJ2-2, with D tentatively TRBD2 (6 bases). CDR3 length equals 17 residues. Between the trimmed V and J ends, which lost 0 bases and 2 bases, there was a span of 13 bases. Germline lookup yields CDR1 LGHDT and CDR2 YNNKEL (reference sequence). CDR3 residues: CASSQDPLALNTGELFF. CDR3 bases: TGTGCCAGCAGCCAAGACCCACTAGCTCTTAACACCGGGGAGCTGTTTTTT.

Concerning this clone itself: The junction departs from the called germline gene at one end, perhaps through a read error. This rearrangement joins TRBV5-1 to TRBJ2-2; 9 bases are shared with TRBD1. The CDR3 has 17 residues. Germline V gives CDR1 SGHRS, CDR2 YFSETQ. This CDR3 reads CANSLRTGVGDTGELFF. The CDR3 DNA sequence: TGCGCCAACAGCTTGCGGACAGGGGTGGGTGACACCGGGGAGCTGTTTTTT.

This chain connects TRBV7-9 to TRBJ2-7; D not resolved. Trimming left V 0 bases short and J 7 bases short, with 16 bases between. Germline V gives CDR1 SEHNR, CDR2 FQNEAQ (reference sequence). The CDR3 totals 15 residues. The CDR3 loop is CASSLAGGASGEQYF. The CDR3 DNA is TGTGCCAGCAGCTTAGCCGGCGGTGCATCGGGTGAGCAGTACTTC.

This chain uses TRBV6-5 with TRBJ2-7; a possible D gene is TRBD1 (6 bases). Germline-derived CDR1 and CDR2 are MNHEY and SVGAGI. Trimming left V 1 base short and J 4 bases short, with 11 bases between. CDR3 size: 14 residues. The CDR3 region has the DNA TGTGCCAGCAGTTACTTTTCAGGGGAGTACGAGCAGTACTTC. Translation: CASSYFSGEYEQYF.

The chain recombines TRBV7-8 with TRBJ2-7; 7 bases are shared with TRBD2. V lost 4 bases and J lost 0; bases outside the gene matches: 6. The CDR3 has 15 amino acids. CDR1 is SGHVS and CDR2 is FQNEAQ in the germline V gene. The CDR3 loop reads CASSYIREGSYEQYF. Written as DNA, the CDR3 is TGTGCCAGCAGCTACATCAGGGAGGGCTCCTACGAGCAGTACTTC.

This chain joins TRBV3-1 (or the pseudogene TRBV3-2) and TRBJ2-5; tentatively, D is TRBD2 (5 bases). Germline V gene data show CDR1 as LGHDT and CDR2 as YNNKEL (reference sequence). The CDR3 spans 14 residues. The ends were cut back, 0 bases at V and 2 bases at J, with 7 bases in the middle. In nucleotides, the CDR3 is TGTGCCAGCAGCCAAGATTCGGGGCAAGAGACCCAGTACTTC. Its protein product is CASSQDSGQETQYF.

This clone was picked up one time. The chain has TRBV9 and TRBJ2-7, with D perhaps matching TRBD1 (7 bases). V shed 3 bases and J shed 5 bases, with 12 bases lying between them. CDR1 SGDLS and CDR2 YYNGEE come from the germline V gene. The CDR3 has 13 amino acids. CDR3 DNA sequence: TGTGCCAGCAGCGGACTCAGGGGGGACGAGCAGTACTTC. Encoded protein: CASSGLRGDEQYF.

This clone was seen more than once but under ten times. CDR3 DNA sequence: TGTGCCAGCAGTCACCAGGGGGCATTTGATGGCTACACCTTC. Translated, it gives CASSHQGAFDGYTF. The chain couples TRBV6-2 or TRBV6-3 to TRBJ1-2; 8 bases fit TRBD1. Trimming removed 5 bases from V and 6 bases from J; junction bases left unmatched: 8. Per germline, CDR1 MNHEY and CDR2 SVGEGT. CDR3 length: 14 amino acids.

The chain joins TRBV9 to TRBJ2-2; 10 bases are shared with TRBD2. The CDR3 consists of 16 residues. The germline V gene encodes CDR1 SGDLS and CDR2 YYNGEE. Trimming took 4 bases from V and 2 from J; bases not matched to a gene: 5. CDR3 sequence (DNA): TGTGCCAGCAGCTACAGGACTAGCGGTAACACCGGGGAGCTGTTTTTT. Translated: CASSYRTSGNTGELFF.

In this sample, this clone turned up a few times. The chain is built from TRBV4-1 and TRBJ2-3; TRBD2 aligns across 8 bases. Trimming at V came to 4 bases and at J to 0 bases, leaving 18 bases not matched to a gene. The CDR3 runs 20 residues. Per the germline V gene, CDR1 is MGHRA and CDR2 is YSYEKL. The CDR3 DNA sequence: TGCGCCAGCAGCCTCAAGGGAAGCGGGAGCACCGATCCTAGCACAGATACGCAGTATTTT. It specifies CASSLKGSGSTDPSTDTQYF.

This clone was observed a few times. The chain employs TRBV29-1 and TRBJ2-1; tentatively, D is TRBD2 (7 bases). The V end was cut by 1 base, the J end by 0 bases, with 16 bases between. This CDR3 region has 17 residues. Germline loops: CDR1 SQVTM, CDR2 ANQGSEA. The DNA of the CDR3 is TGCAGCGTTGAAGTTCTTCTAGCGGACAGCTCCTACAATGAGCAGTTCTTC. Amino acids: CSVEVLLADSSYNEQFF.

The chain couples TRBV7-3 to TRBJ2-1; 11 nucleotides line up with TRBD2. CDR3 length: 19 amino acids. Unmatched junction bases numbered 18, after V lost 4 bases and J lost 7 bases. The germline CDR1 and CDR2 sequences are SGHTA and FQGTGA. The CDR3 nucleotides are TGTGCCAGCAGCTCACTAACCGGGACTAGCGGCGCCCTTGGGAATGAGCAGTTCTTC. Protein sequence: CASSSLTGTSGALGNEQFF. Drawing the rest from reference TRBV7-3 and TRBJ2-1, the complete variable domain is GAGVSQTPSNKVTEKGKYVELRCDPISGHTALYWYRQSLGQGPEFLIYFQGTGAADDSGLPNDRFFAVRPEGSVSTLKIQRTERGDSAVYLCASSSLTGTSGALGNEQFFGPGTRLTVL.

The chain has TRBV24-1 and TRBJ1-4; D is uncertain. V dropped 4 bases and J dropped 11 bases, with 13 bases sitting between them. The V gene's germline CDR1 is KGHDR and CDR2 SFDVKD. The CDR3 is made up of 13 amino acids. The CDR3 DNA follows: TGTGCCACCAGTGACTCACGTCGAGGGAAACTGTTTTTT. This encodes CATSDSRRGKLFF.

The chain has TRBV5-4 and TRBJ2-5; possible D gene TRBD2, 6 bases. Trimming removed 3 bases from V and 2 bases from J, with 8 bases in between. Looked up from germline, CDR1 is SGHNT and CDR2 is YYREEE (reference sequence). This CDR3 spans 13 amino acids. The CDR3: CASSWTTQETQYF. CDR3 DNA sequence: TGTGCCAGCAGCTGGACTACGCAAGAGACCCAGTACTTC.

The V call is TRBV5-6, the J call TRBJ1-3; tentative D call: TRBD1 (5 bases). The CDR3 runs 12 residues. Germline V gene sequence: CDR1 SGHDT, CDR2 YYEEEE. V was clipped by 4 bases and J by 8 bases, with 10 bases between them. DNA of the CDR3: TGTGCCAGCAGCATTCAGGGATACACCATATATTTT. This sequence encodes CASSIQGYTIYF. Full variable domain (rest looked up from reference TRBV5-6 and TRBJ1-3): DAGVTQSPTHLIKTRGQQVTLRCSPKSGHDTVSWYQQALGQGPQFIFQYYEEEERQRGNFPDRFSGHQFPNYSSELNVNALLLGDSALYLCASSIQGYTIYFGEGSWLTVV.

This sequence joins TRBV28 and TRBJ1-1, with D possibly matching TRBD1 (6 bases). The V gene lost 8 bases and the J gene lost 1 base, with 14 bases spanning the gap. Germline-derived CDR1 and CDR2 are MDHEN and SYDVKM. This CDR3 region has 14 residues. Here the CDR3 reads CASHVGGTNTEAFF. The CDR3 DNA is TGTGCCAGCCATGTTGGGGGCACGAACACTGAAGCTTTCTTT.